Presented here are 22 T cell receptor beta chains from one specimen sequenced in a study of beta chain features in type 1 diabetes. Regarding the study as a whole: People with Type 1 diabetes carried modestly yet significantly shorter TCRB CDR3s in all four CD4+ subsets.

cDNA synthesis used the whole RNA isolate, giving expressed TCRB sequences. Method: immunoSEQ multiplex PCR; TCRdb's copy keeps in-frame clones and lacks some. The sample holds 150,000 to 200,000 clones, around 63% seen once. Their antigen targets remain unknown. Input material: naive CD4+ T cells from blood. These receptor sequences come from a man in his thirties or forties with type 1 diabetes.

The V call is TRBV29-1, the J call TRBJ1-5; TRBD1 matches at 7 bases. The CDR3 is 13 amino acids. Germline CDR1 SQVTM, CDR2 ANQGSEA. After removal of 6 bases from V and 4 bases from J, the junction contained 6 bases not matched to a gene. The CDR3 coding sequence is TGCAGCGTGCGGACAGGCTTTAATCAGCCCCAGCATTTT. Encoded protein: CSVRTGFNQPQHF.

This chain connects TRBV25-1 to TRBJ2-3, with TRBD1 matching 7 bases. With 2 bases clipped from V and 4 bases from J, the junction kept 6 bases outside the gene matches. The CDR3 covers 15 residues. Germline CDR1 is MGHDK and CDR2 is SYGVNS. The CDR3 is CASSERAGGADTQYF. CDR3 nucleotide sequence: TGTGCCAGCAGTGAAAGGGCAGGGGGAGCAGATACGCAGTATTTT. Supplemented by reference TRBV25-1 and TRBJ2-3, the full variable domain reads EADIYQTPRYLVIGTGKKITLECSQTMGHDKMYWYQQDPGMELHLIHYSYGVNSTEKGDLSSESTVSRIRTEHFPLTLESARPSHTSQYLCASSERAGGADTQYFGPGTRLTVL.

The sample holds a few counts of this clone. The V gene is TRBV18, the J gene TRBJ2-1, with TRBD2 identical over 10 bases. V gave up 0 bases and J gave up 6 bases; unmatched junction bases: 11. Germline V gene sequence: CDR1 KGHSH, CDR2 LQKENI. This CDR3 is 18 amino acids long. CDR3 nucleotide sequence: TGTGCCAGCTCACCACCGCAGCGGGGGGGCCCTTCGGGCAATGAGCAGTTCTTC. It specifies CASSPPQRGGPSGNEQFF.

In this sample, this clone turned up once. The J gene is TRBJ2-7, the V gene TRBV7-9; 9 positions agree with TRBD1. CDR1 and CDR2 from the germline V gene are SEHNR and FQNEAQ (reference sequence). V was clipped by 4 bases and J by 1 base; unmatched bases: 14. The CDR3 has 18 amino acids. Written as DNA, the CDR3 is TGTGCCAGCAGCTCCCTTCCGGGACAGGGCATATTTTCCTACGAGCAGTACTTC. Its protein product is CASSSLPGQGIFSYEQYF. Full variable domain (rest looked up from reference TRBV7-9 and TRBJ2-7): DTGVSQNPRHKITKRGQNVTFRCDPISEHNRLYWYRQTLGQGPEFLTYFQNEAQLEKSRLLSDRFSAERPKGSFSTLEIQRTEQGDSAMYLCASSSLPGQGIFSYEQYFGPGTRLTVT.

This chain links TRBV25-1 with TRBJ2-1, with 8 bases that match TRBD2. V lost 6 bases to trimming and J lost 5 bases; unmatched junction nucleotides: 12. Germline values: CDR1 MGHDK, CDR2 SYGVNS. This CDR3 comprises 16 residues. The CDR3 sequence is CASRLAGGSVDNEQFF. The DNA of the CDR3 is TGTGCCAGCAGGCTGGCGGGGGGATCGGTAGACAATGAGCAGTTCTTC.

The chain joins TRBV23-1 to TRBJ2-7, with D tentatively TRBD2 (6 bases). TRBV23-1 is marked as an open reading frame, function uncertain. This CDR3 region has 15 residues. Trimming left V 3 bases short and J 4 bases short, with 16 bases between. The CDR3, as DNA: TGCGCCAGCAGTCAGGGAGGTAAAGGGGTGTACGAGCAGTACTTC. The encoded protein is CASSQGGKGVYEQYF.

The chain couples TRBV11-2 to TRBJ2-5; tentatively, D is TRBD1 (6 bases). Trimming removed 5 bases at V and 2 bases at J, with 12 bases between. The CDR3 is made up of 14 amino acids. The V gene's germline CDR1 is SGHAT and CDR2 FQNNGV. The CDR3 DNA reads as TGTGCCAGCAGCCTCGGACAGTTTCAAGAGACCCAGTACTTC. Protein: CASSLGQFQETQYF. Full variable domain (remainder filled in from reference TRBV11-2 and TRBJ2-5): EAGVAQSPRYKIIEKRQSVAFWCNPISGHATLYWYQQILGQGPKLLIQFQNNGVVDDSQLPKDRFSAERLKGVDSTLKIQPAKLEDSAVYLCASSLGQFQETQYFGPGTRLLVL.

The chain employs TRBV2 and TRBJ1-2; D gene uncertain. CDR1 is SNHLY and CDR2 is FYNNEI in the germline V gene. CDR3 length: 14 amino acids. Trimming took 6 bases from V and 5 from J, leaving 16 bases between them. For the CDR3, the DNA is TGTGCCAGCAGAAACCGGGAGGAACTTTATGGCTACACCTTC. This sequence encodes CASRNREELYGYTF. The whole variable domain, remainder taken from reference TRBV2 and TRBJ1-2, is EPEVTQTPSHQVTQMGQEVILRCVPISNHLYFYWYRQILGQKVEFLVSFYNNEISEKSEIFDDQFSVERPDGSNFTLKIRSTKLEDSAMYFCASRNREELYGYTFGSGTRLTVV.

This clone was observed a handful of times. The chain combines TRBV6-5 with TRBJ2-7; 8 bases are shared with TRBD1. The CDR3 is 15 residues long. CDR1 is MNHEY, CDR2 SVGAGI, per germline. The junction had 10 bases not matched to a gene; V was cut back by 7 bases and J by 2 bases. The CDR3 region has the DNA TGTGCCAGCAACCCGGACAGGGTAGCCACCTACGAGCAGTACTTC. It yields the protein CASNPDRVATYEQYF.

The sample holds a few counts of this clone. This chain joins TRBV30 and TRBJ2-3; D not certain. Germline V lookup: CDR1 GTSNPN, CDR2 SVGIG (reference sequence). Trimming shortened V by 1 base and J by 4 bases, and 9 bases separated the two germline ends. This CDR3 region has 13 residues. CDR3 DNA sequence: TGTGCCTGGAGTGCTGGGTCCCCAGATACGCAGTATTTT. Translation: CAWSAGSPDTQYF.

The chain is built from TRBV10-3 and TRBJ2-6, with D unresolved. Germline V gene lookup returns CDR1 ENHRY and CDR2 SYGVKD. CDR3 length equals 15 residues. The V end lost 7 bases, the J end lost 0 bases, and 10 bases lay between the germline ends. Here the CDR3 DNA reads TGTGCCATCATGGAAGACCTCTCTGGGGCCAACGTCCTGACTTTC. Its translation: CAIMEDLSGANVLTF.

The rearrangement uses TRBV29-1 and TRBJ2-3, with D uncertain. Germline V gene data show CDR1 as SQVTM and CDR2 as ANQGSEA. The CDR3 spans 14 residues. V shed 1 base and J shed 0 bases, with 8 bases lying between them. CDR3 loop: CSVEVTRSTDTQYF. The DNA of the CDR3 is TGCAGCGTTGAAGTCACCAGGAGCACAGATACGCAGTATTTT.

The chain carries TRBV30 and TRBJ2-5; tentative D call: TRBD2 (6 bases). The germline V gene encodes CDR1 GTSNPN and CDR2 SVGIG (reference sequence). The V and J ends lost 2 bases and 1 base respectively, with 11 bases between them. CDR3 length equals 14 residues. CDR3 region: CAWSRMRGQETQYF. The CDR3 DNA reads TGTGCCTGGAGTAGGATGCGGGGCCAAGAGACCCAGTACTTC.

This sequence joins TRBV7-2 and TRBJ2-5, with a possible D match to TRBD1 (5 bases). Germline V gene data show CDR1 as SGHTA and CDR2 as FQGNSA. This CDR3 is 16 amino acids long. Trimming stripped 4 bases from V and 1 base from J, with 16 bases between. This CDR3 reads CASSSMGRASQETQYF. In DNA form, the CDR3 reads TGTGCCAGCAGCTCGATGGGCAGGGCGTCCCAAGAGACCCAGTACTTC.

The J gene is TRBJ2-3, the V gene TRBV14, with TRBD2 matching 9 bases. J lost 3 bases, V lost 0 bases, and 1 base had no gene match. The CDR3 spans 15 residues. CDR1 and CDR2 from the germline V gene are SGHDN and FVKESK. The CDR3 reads CASSQEGLATDTQYF. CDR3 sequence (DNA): TGTGCCAGCAGCCAAGAGGGACTAGCAACAGATACGCAGTATTTT.

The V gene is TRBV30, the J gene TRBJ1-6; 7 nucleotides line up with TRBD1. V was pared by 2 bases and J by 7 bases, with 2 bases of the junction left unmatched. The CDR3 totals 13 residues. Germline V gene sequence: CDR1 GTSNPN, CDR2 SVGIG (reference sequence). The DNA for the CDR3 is TGTGCCTGGAGTCAACAGGGGAATTCACCCCTCCACTTT. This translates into CAWSQQGNSPLHF.

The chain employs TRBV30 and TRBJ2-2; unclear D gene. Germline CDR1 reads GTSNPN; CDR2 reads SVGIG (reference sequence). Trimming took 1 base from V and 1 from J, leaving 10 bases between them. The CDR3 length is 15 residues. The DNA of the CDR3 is TGTGCCTGGAGTGGAGGAAGACAGAACACCGGGGAGCTGTTTTTT. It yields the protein CAWSGGRQNTGELFF.

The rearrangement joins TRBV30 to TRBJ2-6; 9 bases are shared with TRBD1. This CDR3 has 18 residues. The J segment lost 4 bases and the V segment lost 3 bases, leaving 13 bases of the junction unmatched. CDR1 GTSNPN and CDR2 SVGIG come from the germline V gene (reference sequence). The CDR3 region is CAWSGVPGQGAGANVLTF. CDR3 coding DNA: TGTGCCTGGAGCGGAGTCCCGGGACAGGGTGCAGGGGCCAACGTCCTGACTTTC.

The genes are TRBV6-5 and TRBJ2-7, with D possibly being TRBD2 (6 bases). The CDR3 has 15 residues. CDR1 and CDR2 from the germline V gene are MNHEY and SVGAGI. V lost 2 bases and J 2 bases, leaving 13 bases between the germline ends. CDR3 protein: CASSYGTGVTYEQYF. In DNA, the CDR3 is TGTGCCAGCAGTTACGGGACGGGGGTAACCTACGAGCAGTACTTC.

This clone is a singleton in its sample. This CDR3 is CALGGERSNQPQHF. The CDR3 DNA is TGTGCCTTAGGAGGGGAGCGGAGCAATCAGCCCCAGCATTTT. V is TRBV30 and J is TRBJ1-5, with TRBD1 as a possible D gene (5 bases). Trimming took off 7 bases at V and 1 base at J, with 14 bases between the two ends. CDR3 length: 14 residues. Germline CDR1 and CDR2: GTSNPN and SVGIG (reference sequence).

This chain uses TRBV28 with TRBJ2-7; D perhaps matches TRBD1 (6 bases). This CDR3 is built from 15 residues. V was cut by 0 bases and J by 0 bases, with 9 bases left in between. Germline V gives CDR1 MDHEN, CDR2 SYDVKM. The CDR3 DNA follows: TGTGCCAGCAGTTTATGGGCGGACAGCTCCTACGAGCAGTACTTC. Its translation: CASSLWADSSYEQYF.

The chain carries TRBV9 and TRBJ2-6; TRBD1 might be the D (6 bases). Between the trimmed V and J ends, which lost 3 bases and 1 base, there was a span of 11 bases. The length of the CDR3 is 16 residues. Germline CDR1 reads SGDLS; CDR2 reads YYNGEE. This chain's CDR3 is CASSETTGSGANVLTF. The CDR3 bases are TGTGCCAGCAGCGAAACCACAGGGTCTGGGGCCAACGTCCTGACTTTC.